A selection of T cell receptor beta chains follows, all from one sample in a study of OX40 agonist ivuxolimab in advanced cancers. The method was immunoSEQ multiplex PCR; TCRdb's version includes in-frame clones alone and lacks a portion of them. The sample holds tens of thousands of clones, around 91% seen once. Here the sequenced sample was CD4+ or CD8+ T cells sorted from blood, taken in a trial of the OX40 agonist ivuxolimab. The origin of the receptors is an adult with an advanced solid tumor such as melanoma, head and neck, liver or kidney cancer. Both conserved end residues are part of each CDR3. A D gene is named only where the DNA matches it firmly. Clone size, where shown, is once, few, many, or a class for clones that have expanded.

d_gene: TRBD2
abundance: .
v_gene: TRBV10-1
len: 17
j_gene: TRBJ2-3
CDR3nt: TGCGCCAGCAGTGAGAGGGGGACTAGCGGCTACACAGATACGCAGTATTTT
CDR3aa: CASSERGTSGYTDTQYF

d_gene: .
abundance: few
v_gene: TRBV18
len: 13
j_gene: TRBJ2-7
CDR3nt: TGTGCCAGCTCACCCGGGATGTCCTACGAGCAGTACTTC
CDR3aa: CASSPGMSYEQYF

d_gene: TRBD2
abundance: few
v_gene: TRBV18
len: 14
j_gene: TRBJ2-3
CDR3nt: TGTGCCAGCCGTAGCGGGAGGAACACAGATACGCAGTATTTT
CDR3aa: CASRSGRNTDTQYF

d_gene: .
abundance: .
v_gene: TRBV9
len: 14
j_gene: TRBJ1-1
CDR3nt: TGTGCCAGCAGCAACGACAGACTAAACACTGAAGCTTTCTTT
CDR3aa: CASSNDRLNTEAFF

d_gene: TRBD2
abundance: .
v_gene: TRBV4-2
len: 16
j_gene: TRBJ2-3
CDR3nt: TGTGCCAGCAGCTCCGGGGGGGGAGTGGGCACAGATACGCAGTATTTT
CDR3aa: CASSSGGGVGTDTQYF

d_gene: TRBD2
abundance: .
v_gene: TRBV9
len: 15
j_gene: TRBJ2-7
CDR3nt: TGTGCCAGCAGCGTAGGGGCAGCGGGAGTCTACGAGCAGTACTTC
CDR3aa: CASSVGAAGVYEQYF

d_gene: .
abundance: .
v_gene: TRBV10-3
len: 14
j_gene: TRBJ1-1
CDR3nt: TGTGCCATCAGTCAGATTGGGAGGAACACTGAAGCTTTCTTT
CDR3aa: CAISQIGRNTEAFF

d_gene: TRBD2
abundance: .
v_gene: TRBV18
len: 17
j_gene: TRBJ2-7
CDR3nt: TGTGCCAGCTCACAAGCCGGGACTAGCGGGATCTCCTACGAGCAGTACTTC
CDR3aa: CASSQAGTSGISYEQYF

d_gene: .
abundance: few
v_gene: TRBV2
len: 14
j_gene: TRBJ1-5
CDR3nt: TGTGCCAGCAAAATAAGTCGGAATAATCAGCCCCAGCATTTT
CDR3aa: CASKISRNNQPQHF

d_gene: .
abundance: .
v_gene: TRBV7-2
len: 13
j_gene: TRBJ1-1
CDR3nt: TGTGCCAGCAGCTTTTCCAGGAACACTGAAGCTTTCTTT
CDR3aa: CASSFSRNTEAFF

d_gene: TRBD1
abundance: .
v_gene: TRBV4-2
len: 12
j_gene: TRBJ2-7
CDR3nt: TGTGCCAGCAGCCAAAGACAGGGACCCACGTACTTC
CDR3aa: CASSQRQGPTYF

d_gene: .
abundance: .
v_gene: TRBV11-2
len: 15
j_gene: TRBJ1-3
CDR3nt: TGTGCCAGCAGTTTCGGACAGCCCTCTGGAAACACCATATATTTT
CDR3aa: CASSFGQPSGNTIYF

d_gene: TRBD2
abundance: .
v_gene: TRBV25-1
len: 18
j_gene: TRBJ2-7
CDR3nt: TGTGCCAGCAGTGCACCGGGACTAGCGGGAGGGAGCTCCTACGAGCAGTACTTC
CDR3aa: CASSAPGLAGGSSYEQYF

d_gene: TRBD2
abundance: .
v_gene: TRBV11-2
len: 14
j_gene: TRBJ2-7
CDR3nt: TGTGCCAGCAAACCTAGCGGGAGGCGCGGCGAGCAGTACTTC
CDR3aa: CASKPSGRRGEQYF

d_gene: TRBD2
abundance: .
v_gene: TRBV18
len: 15
j_gene: TRBJ2-7
CDR3nt: TGTGCCAGCTCACCACCGGGACTAGGGACCTACGAGCAGTACTTC
CDR3aa: CASSPPGLGTYEQYF

d_gene: .
abundance: .
v_gene: TRBV10-3
len: 14
j_gene: TRBJ2-7
CDR3nt: TGTGCCATCAGTGAGTCGATTACTCTTTACGAGCAGTACTTC
CDR3aa: CAISESITLYEQYF

d_gene: TRBD2
abundance: .
v_gene: TRBV6-1
len: 17
j_gene: TRBJ2-2
CDR3nt: TGTGCCAGCAGTGGGACTAGCGGGAGGCCCCTCAGCGGGGAGCTGTTTTTT
CDR3aa: CASSGTSGRPLSGELFF

d_gene: .
abundance: once
v_gene: TRBV15
len: 16
j_gene: TRBJ1-6
CDR3nt: TGTGCCACCAGCTCGTTTCCCCGAGGGTATAATTCACCCCTCCACTTT
CDR3aa: CATSSFPRGYNSPLHF

d_gene: .
abundance: .
v_gene: TRBV7-3
len: 16
j_gene: TRBJ2-2
CDR3nt: TGTGCCAGCAGCTTAATGGCAGGGCAGAACACCGGGGAGCTGTTTTTT
CDR3aa: CASSLMAGQNTGELFF

d_gene: .
abundance: .
v_gene: TRBV11-3
len: 13
j_gene: TRBJ2-2
CDR3nt: TGTGCCAGCAGCTTAGCTAGTCCCGGGGAGCTGTTTTTT
CDR3aa: CASSLASPGELFF

d_gene: TRBD2
abundance: .
v_gene: TRBV29-1
len: 15
j_gene: TRBJ2-5
CDR3nt: TGCAGCGTTGCCGGGACTAGCGGAAGAAGAGAGACCCAGTACTTC
CDR3aa: CSVAGTSGRRETQYF

d_gene: .
abundance: .
v_gene: TRBV7-8
len: 13
j_gene: TRBJ2-1
CDR3nt: TGTGCCAGCAGCTTCGACATGTACAATGAGCAGTTCTTC
CDR3aa: CASSFDMYNEQFF

d_gene: TRBD2
abundance: .
v_gene: TRBV15
len: 15
j_gene: TRBJ2-2
CDR3nt: TGTGCCACCAGCAAAAGCGGGACTTTAACCGGGGAGCTGTTTTTT
CDR3aa: CATSKSGTLTGELFF

d_gene: TRBD2
abundance: .
v_gene: TRBV6-5
len: 16
j_gene: TRBJ2-7
CDR3nt: TGTGCCAGCAGTTCTCTTAGCGGGAGGGCCTCCGACGAGCAGTACTTC
CDR3aa: CASSSLSGRASDEQYF

d_gene: TRBD2
abundance: .
v_gene: TRBV27
len: 19
j_gene: TRBJ2-5
CDR3nt: TGTGCCAGCAGTTTATCGTGGTCACTAGCGGGAGCTAAGGGGGAGACCCAGTACTTC
CDR3aa: CASSLSWSLAGAKGETQYF